What follows describes a single T cell receptor beta chain. Assay: immunoSEQ multiplex PCR; the TCRdb copy retains only in-frame clones and omits some. This table holds fewer than 110,000 clones, 91% found once. CDR3 length: 16 amino acids. V lost 4 bases and J lost 4, with 17 bases in between. Germline V lookup: CDR1 SGDLS, CDR2 YYNGEE. This record belongs to a study of T cell changes during pregnancy in multiple sclerosis. This TCR derives from a female donor with multiple sclerosis, enrolled in a pregnancy study. The V and J genes are TRBV9 and TRBJ2-2; D unclear. The material sequenced was peripheral blood, taken in the second trimester of pregnancy. This CDR3 is CASSTPLNSGTGELFF. The CDR3 DNA reads as TGTGCCAGCAGCACCCCGTTGAACTCGGGCACCGGGGAGCTGTTTTTT.